What follows are 9 T cell receptor beta chains derived from one specimen sequenced in a study of T cell responses to AZD1222 COVID-19 vaccine (dated by TCRdb to about 2021). Libraries came from the immunoSEQ multiplex PCR assay. TCRdb carries this immuneACCESS record with in-frame sequences only. Its versions omit some clonotypes, under half of them owing to an unresolved V gene in the studies checked, with the rest unexplained. This sample has 210,000 or so clones in its table, and 90% to 95% of those were observed once. The top ten hold roughly 1% of the sample. Sample time point, as interpreted from the label and publication: baseline before first vaccination. The meaning of the sample's treatment or condition label: meningococcal conjugate vaccine given as trial control. The specimen comprised peripheral blood, sampled on day 0 of MenACWY control vaccination. Every receptor here comes from an adult in good health.

The gene calls are TRBV6-5 and TRBJ1-5; D call uncertain. Germline CDR1 reads MNHEY; CDR2 reads SVGAGI. The CDR3 length is 13 residues. Trimming left V 5 bases short and J 7 bases short, with 12 bases between. The CDR3 loop is CASSPNRAQPQHF. The CDR3 DNA is TGTGCCAGCAGTCCCAATAGAGCACAGCCCCAGCATTTT.

The genes are TRBV9 and TRBJ2-2; 11 nucleotides line up with TRBD2. The V and J ends lost 0 bases and 5 bases, in that order; junction bases with no gene match: 3. The germline V gene encodes CDR1 SGDLS and CDR2 YYNGEE. CDR3 length: 16 amino acids. CDR3 protein: CASSVVSGGATGELFF. Written as DNA, the CDR3 is TGTGCCAGCAGCGTAGTTAGCGGGGGGGCAACCGGGGAGCTGTTTTTT.

The chain combines TRBV2 with TRBJ1-2, with no clear D. The CDR3 has 14 amino acids. The V gene lost 8 bases and the J gene lost 5 bases, with 18 bases spanning the gap. The germline V gene has CDR1 SNHLY and CDR2 FYNNEI. The CDR3 DNA follows: TGTGCCAGCCTCTTCGGCCTCGGCGAATATGGCTACACCTTC. Residues: CASLFGLGEYGYTF.

This clone was seen just once. The chain is built from TRBV11-2 and TRBJ1-2; D uncertain. Germline CDR1 SGHAT, CDR2 FQNNGV. The CDR3 length is 13 residues. V was cut by 3 bases and J by 4 bases, with 9 bases left in between. This CDR3 is CASSFSGSYGYTF. CDR3 DNA sequence: TGTGCCAGCAGCTTTAGCGGAAGCTATGGCTACACCTTC.

This chain uses TRBV5-6 with TRBJ1-5; 9 bases are a match to TRBD1. There are 17 residues in the CDR3. V gave up 3 bases and J gave up 0 bases; unmatched junction bases: 7. Germline CDR1 and CDR2: SGHDT and YYEEEE. The CDR3 DNA reads TGTGCCAGCAGCTCTCGGGGACAGGGTGGTAGCAATCAGCCCCAGCATTTT. Translating gives CASSSRGQGGSNQPQHF.

J is TRBJ2-1 and V is TRBV19; a possible D gene is TRBD1 (6 bases). Trimming cost V 9 bases and J 9 bases, with 21 bases left between them. The CDR3 is made up of 14 amino acids. The germline gives CDR1 LNHDA, CDR2 SQIVND (reference sequence). As DNA, the CDR3 is TGTGCCAGCCAGAATGGACAGACCCCTAGTGAGCAGTTCTTC. It codes for CASQNGQTPSEQFF.

The DNA for the CDR3 is TGTGCCAGCAGCGACAGGGGTCGAGGCTACACCTTC. Translating gives CASSDRGRGYTF. The J gene is TRBJ1-2, the V gene TRBV7-2, with TRBD1 matching over 8 bases. The germline V gene encodes CDR1 SGHTA and CDR2 FQGNSA. The CDR3 is made up of 12 amino acids. The V and J ends lost 5 bases and 8 bases, in that order; junction bases with no gene match: 4.

V and J are TRBV12-3 or TRBV12-4 and TRBJ1-2, with D tentatively TRBD1 (5 bases). Trimming cost V 5 bases and J 2 bases, with 9 bases left between them. CDR3 length equals 13 residues. CDR3 sequence (DNA): TGTGCCAGCAGTCCTCAGGGAAACTATGGCTACACCTTC. Translation: CASSPQGNYGYTF.

The chain is built from TRBV5-1 and TRBJ2-5; D perhaps matches TRBD2 (5 bases). V lost 1 base and J lost 5, with 15 bases in between. CDR1 SGHRS and CDR2 YFSETQ come from the germline V gene. The CDR3 is made up of 15 amino acids. Here the CDR3 reads CASSLSDYSGETQYF. CDR3 nucleotides: TGCGCCAGCAGCTTGAGTGACTACTCCGGGGAGACCCAGTACTTC.